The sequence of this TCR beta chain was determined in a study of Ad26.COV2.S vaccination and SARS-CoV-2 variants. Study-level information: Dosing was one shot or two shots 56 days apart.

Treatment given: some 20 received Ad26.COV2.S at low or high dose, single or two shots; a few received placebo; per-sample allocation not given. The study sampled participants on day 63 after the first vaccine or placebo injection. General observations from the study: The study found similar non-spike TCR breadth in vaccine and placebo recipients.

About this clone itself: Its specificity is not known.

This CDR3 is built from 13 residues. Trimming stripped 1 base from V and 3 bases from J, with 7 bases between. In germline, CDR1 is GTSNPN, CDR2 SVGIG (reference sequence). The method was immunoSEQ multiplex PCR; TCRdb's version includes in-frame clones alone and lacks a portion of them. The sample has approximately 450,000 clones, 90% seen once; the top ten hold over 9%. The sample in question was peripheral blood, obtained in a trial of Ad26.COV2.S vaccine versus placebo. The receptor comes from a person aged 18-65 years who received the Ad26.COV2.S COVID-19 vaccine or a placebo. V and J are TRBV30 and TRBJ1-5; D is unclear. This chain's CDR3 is CAWSGTDNQPQHF. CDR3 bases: TGTGCCTGGAGTGGGACCGACAATCAGCCCCAGCATTTT. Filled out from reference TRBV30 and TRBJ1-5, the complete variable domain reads SQTIHQWPATLVQPVGSPLSLECTVEGTSNPNLYWYRQAAGRGLQLLFYSVGIGQISSEVPQNLSASRPQDRQFILSSKKLLLSDSGFYLCAWSGTDNQPQHFGDGTRLSIL.